These T cell receptor beta chains were read from a single sample in a study of TIL therapy for anti-PD-1-resistant metastatic lung cancer. Data came from immunoSEQ multiplex PCR; TCRdb stores just in-frame clones and leaves some out. Found here are about 100,000 clones, roughly 65% of them singletons; the top ten hold approximately 9.9%. The source material was tumor tissue, sampled at baseline. These TCRs come from a person aged 25 to 85 with non-small cell lung cancer. CDR3s leave out the opening cysteine and the closing phenylalanine or tryptophan.

J gene	V gene	CDR3 protein
TRBJ2-5	TRBV15	ATSRDPTGREETQY
TRBJ1-2	TRBV6-5	ASSYTGASGYT
TRBJ2-7	TRBV4-2	ASSQEQGANEQY
TRBJ1-2	TRBV9	ASSEDGVKDGYT
TRBJ1-5	TRBV5-1	ASGERTAGTAYSNQPQH
TRBJ1-4	TRBV23-1	ASSHPRGALEKLF
TRBJ2-2	TRBV7-7	ASSRTSGRGAGELF
TRBJ1-5	TRBV19	ASSIGTGGYQPQH
TRBJ1-5	TRBV28	ASSYPGGDNQPQH
TRBJ1-6	TRBV28	ASSPGGYNSPLH
TRBJ2-1	TRBV6-6	ASNVRDPKVNEQF
TRBJ2-1	TRBV29-1	SVPGRFPSYNEQF
TRBJ2-2	TRBV18	ASSPAGANTGELF
TRBJ2-7	TRBV5-1	ASSLALGSGDEQY
TRBJ2-2	TRBV5-4	ASSFSTGGTGELF
TRBJ1-2	TRBV2	ASSGTGTPYGYT
TRBJ1-2	TRBV5-1	ASSEGGDNYGYT
TRBJ2-1	TRBV30	AWSVDRAHNEQF
TRBJ2-3	TRBV2	ASRGTGSTDTQY
TRBJ2-1	TRBV9	ASSSPWDRPLYNEQF
TRBJ2-2	TRBV28	ASSLSAGELF
TRBJ2-3	TRBV24-1	ATSVADTQY
TRBJ2-7	TRBV14	ASSLRTVREQY
TRBJ2-3	TRBV5-1	ASSSTRELNTQY
TRBJ2-3	TRBV19	ASSLGQSTDTQY
TRBJ2-2	TRBV4-3	ASRGQAQTGELF
TRBJ2-3	TRBV4-3	ASSQKGSPPDTQY
TRBJ2-2	TRBV2	AGSIGGELF
TRBJ2-1	TRBV24-1	ATSDFGRTNEQF
TRBJ2-7	TRBV28	ASSFPSTYEQY
TRBJ1-5	TRBV4-3	ASSKQGNQPQH
TRBJ2-3	TRBV15	ATSSGMTSGSTDTQY
TRBJ2-3	TRBV20-1	SAPRGDTQY
TRBJ1-5	TRBV3-1/TRBV3-2	ASSQAPGTGDAPQH
TRBJ2-7	TRBV7-9	ASSPIVPGRYEQY
TRBJ2-3	TRBV28	ASSSGLTDYTQY
TRBJ2-2	TRBV10-3	AISETSGGELF
TRBJ2-3	TRBV28	ASSLVVAGVTTDTQY
TRBJ1-6	TRBV7-6	ASRADGRGDSPLH
TRBJ2-7	TRBV29-1	SVGQGSSYEQY
TRBJ2-7	TRBV4-1	ASSQDEGTGMY
TRBJ2-2	TRBV27	ASSPLLTGANTGELF
TRBJ2-6	TRBV28	ASSEFSGANVLT
TRBJ2-5	TRBV6-2/TRBV6-3	ASSWTGKETQY
TRBJ1-5	TRBV7-8	ASSLPRQPQH
TRBJ2-6	TRBV7-6	ASSLEEASKHDRRTGANVLT
TRBJ2-7	TRBV5-4	ASSFNGQGLGEQY
TRBJ1-5	TRBV28	ASSFRDRPRPQH